A selection of T cell receptor beta chains follows, all from one sample in a study of CD8 T cells in ankylosing spondylitis. MiXCR, applied by TCRdb to the 5' RACE reads, yields one record per CDR3 protein. There are about 220,000 distinct CDR3 sequences in the sample; roughly a tenth occur only once, and roughly a fifth lies in the top ten. Sequencing was done on a sample of blood, either unsorted or a sorted T cell fraction (not recorded which). Every receptor here comes from a male donor with ankylosing spondylitis or in good health (not recorded which). The CDR3 runs from the conserved cysteine through the conserved F or W. The order of the fields is V gene, D gene, clone size, J gene, CDR3 DNA, CDR3 protein. The D gene is left open where the match is weak. Only some rows state a clone size, as once, few, many or a class for expanded clones.

v_gene: TRBV18; d_gene: TRBD1; abundance: few; j_gene: TRBJ2-7; CDR3nt: TGTGCCAGCTCACCGGTCGGACAGGGGGGCGAGCAGTACTTC; CDR3aa: CASSPVGQGGEQYF
v_gene: TRBV12-3/TRBV12-4; d_gene: NA; abundance: many; j_gene: TRBJ1-3; CDR3nt: TGTGCCAGCACTAGACAGACCTCTGGAAACACCATATATTTT; CDR3aa: CASTRQTSGNTIYF
v_gene: TRBV5-1; d_gene: TRBD1; abundance: many; j_gene: TRBJ1-1; CDR3nt: TGCGCCAGCAGCTTACAGGGGCCTGAAGCTTTCTTT; CDR3aa: CASSLQGPEAFF
v_gene: TRBV7-2; d_gene: TRBD2; abundance: many; j_gene: TRBJ2-3; CDR3nt: TGTGCCAGCAGCTCACAGACTAGCGGGAGCACAGATACGCAGTATTTT; CDR3aa: CASSSQTSGSTDTQYF
v_gene: TRBV27; d_gene: TRBD1; abundance: few; j_gene: TRBJ2-1; CDR3nt: TGTGCCAGCAGTATCCGGACAGGGAGCCTGAGGGATGAGCAGTTCTTC; CDR3aa: CASSIRTGSLRDEQFF
v_gene: TRBV14; d_gene: TRBD2; abundance: NA; j_gene: TRBJ2-5; CDR3nt: TGTGCCAGTTCGGGACTAGCGGGGGGTATGGAAGAGACCCAGTACTTC; CDR3aa: CASSGLAGGMEETQYF
v_gene: TRBV12-3/TRBV12-4; d_gene: TRBD1; abundance: many; j_gene: TRBJ1-5; CDR3nt: TGTGCCAGCAGTCCCCCGGTTGGAGGGGGCGGGAGCAATCAGCCCCAGCATTTT; CDR3aa: CASSPPVGGGGSNQPQHF
v_gene: TRBV5-1; d_gene: TRBD1; abundance: many; j_gene: TRBJ2-5; CDR3nt: TGCGCCAGCAGCTCCCGACAGGGGGCGGGGGAGACCCAGTACTTC; CDR3aa: CASSSRQGAGETQYF
v_gene: TRBV20-1; d_gene: NA; abundance: few; j_gene: TRBJ2-7; CDR3nt: TGCAGTACTTTCGGGGAGGGGGTGTCCTACGAGCAGTACTTC; CDR3aa: CSTFGEGVSYEQYF
v_gene: TRBV6-2/TRBV6-3; d_gene: NA; abundance: few; j_gene: TRBJ2-1; CDR3nt: TGTGCCAGCAGTCCCTCCTGGGGGGCTGACTCCTACAATGAGCAGTTCTTC; CDR3aa: CASSPSWGADSYNEQFF
v_gene: TRBV28; d_gene: TRBD2; abundance: many; j_gene: TRBJ2-5; CDR3nt: TGTGCCAGCAGTACGGCGGGACTAGCGGAACAAGAGACCCAGTACTTC; CDR3aa: CASSTAGLAEQETQYF
v_gene: TRBV12-3/TRBV12-4; d_gene: NA; abundance: many; j_gene: TRBJ1-4; CDR3nt: TGTGCCAGCAGTTTACGGGCTTATGAAAAACTGTTTTTT; CDR3aa: CASSLRAYEKLFF
v_gene: TRBV9; d_gene: NA; abundance: many; j_gene: TRBJ2-3; CDR3nt: TGTGCCAGCAGCGCCTTATTGGGGGGGGCCACAGATACGCAGTATTTT; CDR3aa: CASSALLGGATDTQYF
v_gene: TRBV3-1; d_gene: TRBD1; abundance: many; j_gene: TRBJ1-2; CDR3nt: TGTGCCAGCAGCCAAAGACAGGGGGTCTATGGCTACACCTTC; CDR3aa: CASSQRQGVYGYTF
v_gene: TRBV12-3/TRBV12-4; d_gene: NA; abundance: many; j_gene: TRBJ1-6; CDR3nt: TGTGCCAGCGGCGTTTGGGGTTCACCCCTCCACTTT; CDR3aa: CASGVWGSPLHF
v_gene: TRBV7-8; d_gene: NA; abundance: NA; j_gene: TRBJ1-1; CDR3nt: TGTGCCAGCAGCTTAGAAACAGCAGGGCCTATGAACACTGAAGCTTTCTTT; CDR3aa: CASSLETAGPMNTEAFF
v_gene: TRBV7-2; d_gene: NA; abundance: many; j_gene: TRBJ2-3; CDR3nt: TGTGCCAGCAGCTTAGAGGAGGGGTCGACACATACGCAGTATTTT; CDR3aa: CASSLEEGSTHTQYF
v_gene: TRBV11-2; d_gene: NA; abundance: NA; j_gene: TRBJ1-5; CDR3nt: TGTGCCAGCAGCGACGGGACACTTAGCAATCAGCCCCAGCATTTT; CDR3aa: CASSDGTLSNQPQHF
v_gene: TRBV6-5; d_gene: NA; abundance: many; j_gene: TRBJ2-5; CDR3nt: TGTGCCAGCAGTTACGCGGAGACCCAGTACTTC; CDR3aa: CASSYAETQYF
v_gene: TRBV20-1; d_gene: NA; abundance: many; j_gene: TRBJ2-1; CDR3nt: TGCAGTGCGGGATCCGGCTACAATGAGCAGTTCTTC; CDR3aa: CSAGSGYNEQFF
v_gene: TRBV20-1; d_gene: NA; abundance: many; j_gene: TRBJ2-6; CDR3nt: TGCAGTGCTAGAGTGGTTTCGGGCCCTGGGGCCAACGTCCTGACTTTC; CDR3aa: CSARVVSGPGANVLTF
v_gene: TRBV5-1; d_gene: TRBD1; abundance: many; j_gene: TRBJ1-2; CDR3nt: TGCGCCAGCAGCTTACAACCGACAGGGGAGGAATATGGCTACACCTTC; CDR3aa: CASSLQPTGEEYGYTF
v_gene: TRBV5-1; d_gene: TRBD2; abundance: many; j_gene: TRBJ2-1; CDR3nt: TGCGCCAGCAGCCAGGGACTAGCGAACAATGAGCAGTTCTTC; CDR3aa: CASSQGLANNEQFF
v_gene: TRBV5-1; d_gene: NA; abundance: many; j_gene: TRBJ2-5; CDR3nt: TGCGCCAGCAGCTTGGGAAGGCTCTCGTGGGAGACCCAGTACTTC; CDR3aa: CASSLGRLSWETQYF
v_gene: TRBV7-2; d_gene: NA; abundance: NA; j_gene: TRBJ1-2; CDR3nt: TGTGCCAGCAGCTTAACCGGGACGGACTTCTATGGCTACACCTTC; CDR3aa: CASSLTGTDFYGYTF
v_gene: TRBV28; d_gene: NA; abundance: few; j_gene: TRBJ1-5; CDR3nt: TGTGCCAGCAGCCGCGTCAGGGTTGGGGTAAGCAATCAGCCCCAGCATTTT; CDR3aa: CASSRVRVGVSNQPQHF
v_gene: TRBV6-5; d_gene: TRBD2; abundance: NA; j_gene: TRBJ2-7; CDR3nt: TGTGCCAGCAGTTGGCTCCCGGGCGGGGGGGCATACGGCTACGAGCAGTACTTC; CDR3aa: CASSWLPGGGAYGYEQYF